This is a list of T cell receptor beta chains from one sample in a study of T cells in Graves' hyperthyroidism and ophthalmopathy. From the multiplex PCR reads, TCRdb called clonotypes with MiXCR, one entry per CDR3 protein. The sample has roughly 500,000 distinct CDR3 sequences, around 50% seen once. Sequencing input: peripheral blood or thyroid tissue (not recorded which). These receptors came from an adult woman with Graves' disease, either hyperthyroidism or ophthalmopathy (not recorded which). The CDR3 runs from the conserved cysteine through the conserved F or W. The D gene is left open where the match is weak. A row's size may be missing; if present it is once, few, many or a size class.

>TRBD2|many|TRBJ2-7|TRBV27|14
TGTGCCAGCAGTTTCACTAGCGGGGGCTACGAGCAGTACTTC
CASSFTSGGYEQYF
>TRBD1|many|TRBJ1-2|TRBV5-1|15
TGCGCCAGCAGCGAGGGACAGATGGGGGGCTACGGCTACACCTTC
CASSEGQMGGYGYTF
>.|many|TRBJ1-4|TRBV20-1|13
TGCAGTGCTAGAGAGACAGGAGCTGAAAAACTGTTTTTT
CSARETGAEKLFF
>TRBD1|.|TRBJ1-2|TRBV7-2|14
TGTGCCAGCAGCTTTTCAAAGGGGGCGGTGGGCTACACCTTC
CASSFSKGAVGYTF
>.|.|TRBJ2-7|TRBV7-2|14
TGTGCCAGCAGCGATAGAAGTGGCTCCTACGAGCAGTACTTC
CASSDRSGSYEQYF
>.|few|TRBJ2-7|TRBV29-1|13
TGCAGCGTTTTAACGGACAGCTCCTACGAGCAGTACTTC
CSVLTDSSYEQYF
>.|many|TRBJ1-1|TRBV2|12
TGTGCCAGCTTTTTTGAGCTCCGAGAAGCTTTCTTT
CASFFELREAFF
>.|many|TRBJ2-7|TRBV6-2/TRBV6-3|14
TGTGCCAGCAGTCGACCGGCGCCCCCCTACGAGCAGTACTTC
CASSRPAPPYEQYF
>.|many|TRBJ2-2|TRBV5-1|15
TGCGCCAGCAGCTTGCCGGGCGCGAACACCGGGGAGCTGTTTTTT
CASSLPGANTGELFF
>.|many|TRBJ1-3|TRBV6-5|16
TGTGCCAGCAGTTACTCGCTTGGTTTTTCTGGAAACACCATATATTTT
CASSYSLGFSGNTIYF
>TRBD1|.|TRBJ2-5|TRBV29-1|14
TGCAGCACCTATCCGGGACAGTCGACGGAGACCCAGTACTTC
CSTYPGQSTETQYF
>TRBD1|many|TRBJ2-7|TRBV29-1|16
TGCAGCGTTGCGGGACAGGGATCTATTTCTAACTACGAGCAGTACTTC
CSVAGQGSISNYEQYF
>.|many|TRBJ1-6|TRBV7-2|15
TGTGCCAGCAGCTTAGTCCGTCGGGGTAATTCACCCCTCCACTTT
CASSLVRRGNSPLHF
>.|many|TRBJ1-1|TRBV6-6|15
TGTGCCAGCAGTTACCAAAACAGGTTGAACACTGAAGCTTTCTTT
CASSYQNRLNTEAFF
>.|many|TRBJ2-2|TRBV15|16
TGTGCCACCAGCAGAGAGACAGGCTCGAACACCGGGGAGCTGTTTTTT
CATSRETGSNTGELFF
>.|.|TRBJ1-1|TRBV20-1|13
TGCAGTGTGGCTAGATTAGGGGTCACTGAAGCTTTCTTT
CSVARLGVTEAFF